This T cell receptor beta chain emerged from a study of cytomegalovirus exposure and HLA in healthy donors (dated by TCRdb to the late 2010s). For context, the study as a whole: In an earlier analysis of some 550 of the donors, about 260 Gb of sequence data and 95 million to 130 million unique TCR beta sequences from approximately 180 million T cells were reported. The number of typed donors differed by locus: roughly 629-630 for A, B, C, DRB1 and DQB1; some 500 for DQA1; around 610 for DPA1; and some 470 for DPB1. Every discovery cohort repertoire had been produced on one sequencing platform. To predict cytomegalovirus infection status, the study brought together high-throughput TCR immunosequencing, statistical association of individual TCRs with disease status, and machine learning. Besides the first cohort of approximately 710 subjects, a separate validation cohort made up of about 120 different subjects was used. Approximately 310 gigabases of sequencing data and some 85 million unique TCR sequences were included in an early release covering over 600 HLA-typed donors. The genetic ancestry cluster associated with self-reported Caucasian donors included 81% of the approximately 410 genotyped donors. In a later analysis, previously published TCR beta repertoires from hundreds of donors were re-analyzed and high-resolution HLA genotyping was added so that TCR occurrence patterns could be studied. In a later genetic analysis, genome-wide SNP genotypes for about 55% of the roughly 700 donors were used, and that subset was treated as a discovery cohort. The study used immunosequencing to profile the T cell repertoires of around 600 subjects and linked those repertoires to cytomegalovirus serostatus. The study was designed to test whether signatures of past pathogen exposure could be identified by cataloging public T cell receptors. Alongside the repertoire data, information on donor age, sex, ethnicity and CMV serostatus was compiled. To decide whether each TCR beta V gene segment behaved as functional or pseudogenic, an earlier analysis of some 570 of the donors relied on high-throughput TCR beta sequencing. Rather than using new phenotypic data, the later analysis identified candidate immune exposures from TCR beta sequences and from how often those sequences occurred across donors. HLA typing included class I and class II loci at four-digit resolution. Four to six DR-DQ haplotypes were handled as single units for association and clustering, since linkage in the cohort was strong. Across approximately 420 genotyped donors of the cohort, an average of approximately 200,000 unique TCR beta nucleotide sequences per donor were sequenced, and approximately 17% of those sequences were non-productive. What the authors observed across the whole study: In the study, approximately 160 TCR beta chains were listed as associated with cytomegalovirus. A further reported finding was that TCR beta sequences accurately predicted the HLA-A and HLA-B alleles for most subjects in the first cohort. Linkage disequilibrium might explain the correlated functional status among segregating V segments, but an unknown experimental factor could not be ruled out. Because counts were too low, 15 to 20 rarely observed V segments, including chromosome 9 orphons, were excluded from the earlier analysis of a few hundred of the donors. For the cohort, immune exposure information was limited to CMV serostatus. In a later analysis, TCR association rates were found to vary across HLA loci, with the most associated TCRs seen for DRB1 alleles and the fewest for HLA-C alleles. Broadly in line with IMGT annotations, most TCR beta V segments showed up in productive rearrangements about 87% or about 30% of the time in an earlier analysis of approximately 600 of the donors. HLA typing was unavailable for some donors at each locus, so association tests used only the typed subset. A later analysis associated around 16,000 TCR beta sequences with specific HLA alleles at a false discovery rate of 0.05. Some IMGT-functional V segments, including TRBV6-2 and TRBV6-3, could not be distinguished by the 87-base-pair reads and were therefore excluded. According to a later genetic analysis, donors in an Asian-associated ancestry cluster had fewer N-insertions in productive TCRs than the approximately 670-donor mean. Several of the top co-occurrence clusters appeared to be linked to parvovirus B19, influenza, CMV and Epstein-Barr virus, according to a later analysis. A later genetic analysis associated a missense DCLRE1C variant with V-gene and J-gene trimming of TCR beta chains, and an independent cohort replicated the association. Presence/absence analyses assumed roughly uniform sequencing depth across donors, an assumption that may not hold. Only TCR beta chains were sequenced in this cohort, and the absence of alpha or paired-chain data limited detectable features. It was suggested by the authors that the approach could potentially be generalized to other disease states and immunological phenotypes. The classifier was reported to diagnose cytomegalovirus status with high specificity and sensitivity in both the original and validation cohorts. Three of the identified cytomegalovirus-associated TCR beta chains were confirmed in vitro to be specific for cytomegalovirus antigens. A later analysis found that most CMV-associated TCR beta chains appeared HLA-restricted, with HLA associations seemingly driven largely by CMV exposure. In a later analysis, HLA-associated TCR beta chains were found to be more clonally expanded and to have lower generation probabilities than equally common non-associated chains. When HLA alleles, especially DR and DQ, strongly co-occurred, attributing TCR associations to individual alleles was difficult. Across donors, most TCR sequences were observed very rarely, whereas some public TCRs were present in many individuals. A group of highly shared sequence variants was considered likely to be a technical artifact of the sequencing pipeline.

Based on the germline V gene, the CDR1 and CDR2 sequences are SGHRS and YFSETQ. Ends trimmed: V by 0 bases, J by 8 bases; bases unmatched to a gene: 7. The CDR3, cysteine through phenylalanine, is 16 amino acids long. Of all the DNA, just the CDR3 is kept, 48 bases in frame from base 1. In total, approximately 610 healthy bone marrow donors made up the cohort. Cohort members were all nominally healthy when sampled, although unrecorded immune exposures were likely present. The donor was CMV seronegative and belonged to the group of around 350 seronegative cohort members. Each donor provided a peripheral blood sample, and peripheral blood mononuclear cells were used for TCR beta sequencing. Genomic DNA was extracted from the blood cell samples with the Qiagen DNeasy Blood Extraction Kit. Receptor amplification or capture employed the immunoSEQ multiplex PCR assay. The multiplex PCR relied on a mix of 60 forward primers for TCR Vbeta segments and 13 reverse primers for TCR Jbeta segments. A multiplex PCR assay on genomic DNA amplified the CDR3 region of rearranged TCR beta genes. The amplified TCR beta libraries were sequenced on the Illumina HiSeq System as 87-base-pair reads. Per the authors' processing: In a later analysis, tens of millions of unique TCR beta chains were counted across the approximately 640 repertoires, and roughly 10 million of these chains were shared by at least two donors. Raw reads were error-corrected and collapsed into unique sequences by a nearest-neighbor algorithm in which closely related sequences were merged to remove PCR and sequencing errors. Alignment of CDR3 sequences to IMGT reference sequences was used to assign V, D and J gene segments. For a sequence to be retained, at least a six-nucleotide match to both a V gene segment and a J gene segment was required. A rearrangement counted as productive if the CDR3 had no stop codons and remained in frame with V and J, and every other rearrangement counted as non-productive. Following IMGT convention, CDR3 was defined as the stretch from the second conserved V-encoded cysteine to the conserved J-encoded phenylalanine. Sequences without an unambiguous match to a single V gene segment were excluded from the earlier analysis of 450 to 750 of the donors. An earlier analysis of a few hundred of the donors classified V segments as functional when productive rearrangements were above 56.7% and as segregating when the standard deviation between donors was above 5%. To diagnose cytomegalovirus status from the catalog of TCR beta chain sequences, a statistical classification framework was built. A later analysis assigned V and J genes by comparing TCR nucleotide sequences with IMGT/GENE-DB human TR gene sequences. The TCRdist pipeline was used in a later analysis to assign CDR3 sequences and most-parsimonious VDJ recombination scenarios. In a later analysis, each TCR beta chain was defined by its CDR3 amino acid sequence together with its V-gene family, and reads lacking a unique V-gene family were excluded. As a way to deal with suspected cross-contamination and a sequencing artifact, a later analysis dropped 500 to 700 nucleotide sequences that were highly shared and had low generation probability. For each public chain, a later analysis derived a clonal expansion index from normalized ranks of inferred template counts within each repertoire. Generation probabilities in a later analysis came from a VDJ recombination model fitted to out-of-frame rearrangements, and those results were checked against IGoR. A later analysis scored TCR-TCR, TCR-HLA and TCR-CMV co-occurrence with hypergeometric tests, applying a repertoire-size bias correction to TCR pairs. False discovery rates were estimated in a later analysis by permuting HLA or CMV assignments 20 times. In a later analysis, co-occurring TCRs were grouped with DBSCAN, and TCRdist sequence similarity was added when clustering was performed within HLA-allele-positive subsets. Co-occurrence clustering excluded repertoires with fewer than 30,000 or more than 120,000 public chains, plus five with anomalous nucleotide sharing. Drawn from immuneACCESS, this table holds only the in-frame rearrangements with V and J called that TCRdb kept. Clones are partly lost; checked studies trace under half to an unresolved V gene and leave the rest unexplained. For V, J and clone size, that table is used; D and trimming come from the DNA. This sample comprises some 120,000 clones, over 65% of them detected only once. The ten largest make up approximately 1.2% of the sample.

This clone was observed a single time. This clone's antigen is unknown. No base-level quality is on record; no much larger clone is a single base apart. Material: PBMCs. The chain links TRBV5-1 with TRBJ2-1; TRBD2 agrees with 11 junctional bases. The origin of this receptor is a man aged 50-59 years in good health and CMV-seronegative. The encoded CDR3 is CASSLGGSGRADEQFF. The sequence in DNA is TGCGCCAGCAGCTTGGGGGGTAGCGGGAGGGCCGATGAGCAGTTCTTC.